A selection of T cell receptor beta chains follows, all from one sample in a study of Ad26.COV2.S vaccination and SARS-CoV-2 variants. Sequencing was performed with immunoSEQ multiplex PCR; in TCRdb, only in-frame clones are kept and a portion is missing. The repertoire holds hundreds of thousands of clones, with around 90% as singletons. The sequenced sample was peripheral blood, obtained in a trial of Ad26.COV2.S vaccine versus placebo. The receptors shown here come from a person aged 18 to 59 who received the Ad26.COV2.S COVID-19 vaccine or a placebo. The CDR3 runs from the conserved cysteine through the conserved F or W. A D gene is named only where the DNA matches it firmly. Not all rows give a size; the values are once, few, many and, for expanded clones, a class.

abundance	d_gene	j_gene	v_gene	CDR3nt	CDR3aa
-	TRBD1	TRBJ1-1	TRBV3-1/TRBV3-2	TGTGCCAGCAGCCAACTCCGGGACAGGGCCTATCATGGCACTGAAGCTTTCTTT	CASSQLRDRAYHGTEAFF
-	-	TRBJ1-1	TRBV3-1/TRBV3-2	TGTGCCAGCAGCCAAGTCGGAGGCGGGAACACTGAAGCTTTCTTT	CASSQVGGGNTEAFF
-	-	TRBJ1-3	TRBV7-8	TGTGCCAGCAGCTCGTCCCTAGCGGACACCATATATTTT	CASSSSLADTIYF
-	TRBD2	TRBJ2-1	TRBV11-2	TGTGCCAGCAGCAACCCCGGGACTAGCGGGAGCTCCTACAATGAGCAGTTCTTC	CASSNPGTSGSSYNEQFF
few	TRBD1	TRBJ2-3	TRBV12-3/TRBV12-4	TGTGCCAGCAGTTCGACAGGGTTTGATACGCAGTATTTT	CASSSTGFDTQYF
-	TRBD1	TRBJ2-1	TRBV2	TGTGCCAGCAGGAGACAGGGGGTGGATGAGCAGTTCTTC	CASRRQGVDEQFF
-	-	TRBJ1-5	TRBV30	TGTGCCTGGAGTCCCGGACCTACGGCGGGTCAGCCCCAGCATTTT	CAWSPGPTAGQPQHF
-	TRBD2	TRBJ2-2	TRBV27	TGTGCCAGCAGTCCTAGCGGGAGGGCCGGGGAGCTGTTTTTT	CASSPSGRAGELFF
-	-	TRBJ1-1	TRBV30	TGTGCCACGAGGAAGGGAACTGAAGCTTTCTTT	CATRKGTEAFF
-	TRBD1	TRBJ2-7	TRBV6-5	TGTGCCAGCAGTTCCCCTCGACAGGGAACCTACGAGCAGTACTTC	CASSSPRQGTYEQYF
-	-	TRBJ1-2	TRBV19	TGTGCCAGTAGTGGCCCGTCCCACTATGGCTACACCTTC	CASSGPSHYGYTF
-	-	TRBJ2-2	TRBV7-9	TGTGCCAGCAGTACTAACAGGGGAGGGGACACCGGGGAGCTGTTTTTT	CASSTNRGGDTGELFF
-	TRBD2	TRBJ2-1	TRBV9	TGTGCCAGCAGCCTTAGCGGGAGCTCCTACAATGAGCAGTTCTTC	CASSLSGSSYNEQFF
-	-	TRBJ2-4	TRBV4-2	TGTGCCAGCAGCCAACAAACGAGTAACAACGTCATTCAGTACTTC	CASSQQTSNNVIQYF
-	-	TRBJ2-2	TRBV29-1	TGCAGCGCGGATCAGGGAAACACCGGGGAGCTGTTTTTT	CSADQGNTGELFF
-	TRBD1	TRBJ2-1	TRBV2	TGTGCCAGCAGTCGAGGGGGCGCCATCGCGTTCAATGAGCAGTTCTTC	CASSRGGAIAFNEQFF
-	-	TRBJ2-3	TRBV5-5	TGTGCCAGCAGCCCTGGGCCGGACCGACAATATACGCAGTATTTT	CASSPGPDRQYTQYF
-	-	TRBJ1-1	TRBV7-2	TGTGCCAGCAGCTTTGGGGGCGCGGGGTACACTGAAGCTTTCTTT	CASSFGGAGYTEAFF
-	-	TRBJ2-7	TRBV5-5	TGTGCCAGCAGCTTCGGGCCGTATAGCTCCTACGAGCAGTACTTC	CASSFGPYSSYEQYF
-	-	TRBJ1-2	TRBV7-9	TGTGCCAGCAGCGGACGTTTTGACTATGGCTACACCTTC	CASSGRFDYGYTF
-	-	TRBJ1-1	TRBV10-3	TGTGCCATCATAAAAGAGAGGAACACTGAAGCTTTCTTT	CAIIKERNTEAFF
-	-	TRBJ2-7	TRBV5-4	TGTGCCAGCAGCAGCCCCCGGGACTCATATTACGAGCAGTACTTC	CASSSPRDSYYEQYF
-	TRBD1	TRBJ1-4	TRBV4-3	TGCGCCAGCAGCCAAGGATTGGACAGGGGGAACGAAAAACTGTTTTTT	CASSQGLDRGNEKLFF
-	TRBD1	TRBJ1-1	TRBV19	TGTGCCAGTAGTATAACAGGGGGCATTCCGAACACTGAAGCTTTCTTT	CASSITGGIPNTEAFF
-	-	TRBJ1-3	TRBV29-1	TGCAGCGTTCAACCCTGGGGAACTGGAAACACCATATATTTT	CSVQPWGTGNTIYF
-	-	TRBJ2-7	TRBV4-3	TGCGCCAGCAGCCAAGTTTACGGGTTCTCCTACGAGCAGTACTTC	CASSQVYGFSYEQYF
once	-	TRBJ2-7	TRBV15	TGTGCCACCAGCAGAGTGGGGCTCAACGAGCAGTACTTC	CATSRVGLNEQYF
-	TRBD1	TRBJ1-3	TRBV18	TGTGCCAGCTCAGCGGGACAGGGCACGGGAAACACCATATATTTT	CASSAGQGTGNTIYF
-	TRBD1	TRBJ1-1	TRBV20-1	TGCAGTGCTAGTCGGACAGGGGGGGTGAACACTGAAGCTTTCTTT	CSASRTGGVNTEAFF
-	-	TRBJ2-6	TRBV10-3	TGTGCCATCAGTGAGTCGAGGTCTGGGGCCAACGTCCTGACTTTC	CAISESRSGANVLTF
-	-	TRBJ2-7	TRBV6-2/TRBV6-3	TGTGCCAGCAGTTACGGGACGATGGGATACGAGCAGTACTTC	CASSYGTMGYEQYF
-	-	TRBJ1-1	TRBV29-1	TGCAGCGTTTTCGGTGGAGGGGGAAGGGGGAACACTGAAGCTTTCTTT	CSVFGGGGRGNTEAFF
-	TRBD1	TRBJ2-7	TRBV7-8	TGTGCCAGCAGAAGGGGACAGGGGGCAGGGGAGCAGTACTTC	CASRRGQGAGEQYF
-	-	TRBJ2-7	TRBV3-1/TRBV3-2	TGTGCCAGCAGCCAAGACGGCGGGGCAGGAGCCTACGAGCAGTACTTC	CASSQDGGAGAYEQYF
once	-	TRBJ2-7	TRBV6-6	TGTGCCAGCAGTTATATGGGACGCTACGAGCAGTACTTC	CASSYMGRYEQYF
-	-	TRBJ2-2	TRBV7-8	TGTGCCAGCAGCTCCCCGAACACCGGGGAGCTGTTTTTT	CASSSPNTGELFF
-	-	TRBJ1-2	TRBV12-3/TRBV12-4	TGTGCCAGCAGTCAGGGGAACCCCGGCTACACCTTC	CASSQGNPGYTF